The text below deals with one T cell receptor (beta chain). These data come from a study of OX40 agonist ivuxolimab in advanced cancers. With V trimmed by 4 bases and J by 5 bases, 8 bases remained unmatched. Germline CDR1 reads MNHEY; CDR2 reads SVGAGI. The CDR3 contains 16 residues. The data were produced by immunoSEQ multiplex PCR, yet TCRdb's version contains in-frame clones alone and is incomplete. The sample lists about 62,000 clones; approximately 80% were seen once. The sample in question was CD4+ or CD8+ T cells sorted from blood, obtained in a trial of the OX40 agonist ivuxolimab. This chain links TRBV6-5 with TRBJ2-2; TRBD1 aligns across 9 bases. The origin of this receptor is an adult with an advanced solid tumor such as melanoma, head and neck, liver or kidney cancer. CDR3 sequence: CASSLGTGLLTGELFF. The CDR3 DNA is TGTGCCAGCAGTTTAGGGACAGGGCTTTTAACCGGGGAGCTGTTTTTT.